This T cell receptor beta chain was recovered during a study of T-cell reconstitution after alpha-beta-depleted transplantation in children. This clonotype has a count of ten or more. Germline V gene lookup returns CDR1 SQVTM and CDR2 ANQGSEA. This CDR3 region has 16 residues. The authors prepared the TCRbeta library with unique molecular identifiers. TCRdb used MiXCR to reprocess the PCR reads, holding one entry per CDR3 protein. This sample has roughly 400,000 distinct CDR3 sequences, with roughly 20% found just once. The sample was PBMCs from the stem cell graft donor, taken from the stem cell graft. The sequence was obtained from a human donor who donated a stem cell graft to a child with acute myeloid leukemia. This sequence joins TRBV29-1 and TRBJ2-3; 7 nucleotides align to TRBD1. CDR3 region: CSAGQPGTARTDTQYF. DNA for the CDR3: TGCAGTGCCGGACAGCCCGGGACAGCACGCACAGATACGCAGTATTTT.